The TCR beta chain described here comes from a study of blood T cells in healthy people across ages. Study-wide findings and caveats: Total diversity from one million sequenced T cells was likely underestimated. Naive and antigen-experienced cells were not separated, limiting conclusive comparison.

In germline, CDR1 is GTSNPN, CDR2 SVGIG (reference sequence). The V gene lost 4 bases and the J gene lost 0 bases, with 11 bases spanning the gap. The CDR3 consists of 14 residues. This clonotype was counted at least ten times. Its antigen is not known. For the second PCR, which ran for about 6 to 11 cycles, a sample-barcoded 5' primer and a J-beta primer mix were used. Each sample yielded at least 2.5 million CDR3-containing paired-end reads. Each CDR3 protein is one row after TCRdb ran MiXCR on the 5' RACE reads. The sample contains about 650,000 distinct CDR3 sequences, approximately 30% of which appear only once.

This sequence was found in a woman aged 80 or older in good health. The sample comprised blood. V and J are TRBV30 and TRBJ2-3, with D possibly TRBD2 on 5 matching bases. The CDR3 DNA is TGTGCCTGGAATTTGGGGAGTAGCACAGATACGCAGTATTTT. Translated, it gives CAWNLGSSTDTQYF.